This is a list of T cell receptor beta chains from one sample in a study of technical replicates of blood from a handful of donors. The assay was immunoSEQ multiplex PCR, and TCRdb's table has in-frame clones only and misses some. The data show tens of thousands of clones, about 91% seen once. The sample taken for sequencing was T cells isolated from PBMCs. The source is a human donor in good health. The CDR3 runs from the conserved cysteine through the conserved F or W. A D gene is named only where the DNA matches it firmly. For some rows the clone size is stated as once, few or many, or as a class when expanded; others skip it.

clone size	V gene	D gene	J gene	CDR3 DNA	CDR3 protein
-	TRBV4-1	TRBD1	TRBJ2-1	TGCGCCAGCAGCGAACGGGACAGAGGGGGCTACAATGAGCAGTTCTTC	CASSERDRGGYNEQFF
once	TRBV21-1	-	TRBJ2-2	TGTGCCAGCAGCAAGGGCATCGGGACTACGAACACCGGGGAGCTGTTTTTT	CASSKGIGTTNTGELFF
-	TRBV5-4	TRBD2	TRBJ2-1	TGTGCCAGCAGCTTGTTCGCGGGGGGGCCCAATGAGCAGTTCTTC	CASSLFAGGPNEQFF
-	TRBV27	TRBD1	TRBJ2-7	TGTGCCAGCAGTTTCTCACGACAGGGGGATTTTTTCTTC	CASSFSRQGDFFF
-	TRBV27	TRBD1	TRBJ1-1	TGTGCCAGCAGGACTACCGGGACAGGGCCCGCTTTCTTT	CASRTTGTGPAFF
-	TRBV5-4	-	TRBJ1-1	TGTGCCAGCAGCCCGCCGTCTGACAGGACAGTCACTGAAGCTTTCTTT	CASSPPSDRTVTEAFF
-	TRBV11-3	-	TRBJ2-7	TGTGCCAGCAGCTTAAGAGAGGGGACTTACGAGCAGTACTTC	CASSLREGTYEQYF
once	TRBV18	-	TRBJ1-6	TGTGCCAGCTCACCACCGGCAGATGGCTATAATTCACCCCTCCACTTT	CASSPPADGYNSPLHF
-	TRBV30	-	TRBJ2-3	TGTGCCTGGAGTGTACGGCCAGGGAGGACAGATACGCAGTATTTT	CAWSVRPGRTDTQYF
-	TRBV5-1	-	TRBJ1-2	TGCGCCAGCAGCTTGGATCCGGGTACTAACTATGGCTACACCTTC	CASSLDPGTNYGYTF
-	TRBV30	TRBD1	TRBJ2-5	TGTGCCTGGAGTAGAAACAGGGGTTTGGGCGAGACCCAGTACTTC	CAWSRNRGLGETQYF
-	TRBV6-4	-	TRBJ2-7	TGTGCCAGCAGTGACGGTCTTCGAGCCTACTACGAGCAGTACTTC	CASSDGLRAYYEQYF
-	TRBV6-6	TRBD1	TRBJ2-7	TGTGCCAGCAGTTACTCCCCGGGACAGGCGTCCTACGAGCAGTACTTC	CASSYSPGQASYEQYF
-	TRBV30	-	TRBJ1-1	TGTGCCTGGAGTAGAAAGGCAGGATCTACTGAAGCTTTCTTT	CAWSRKAGSTEAFF
-	TRBV13	-	TRBJ1-1	TGTGCCAGCAGCCCCGCGGGGGAGGCAATGAACACTGAAGCTTTCTTT	CASSPAGEAMNTEAFF
-	TRBV27	TRBD2	TRBJ2-7	TGTGCCAGCCGACTAGCGGGCTCCTACGAGCAGTACTTC	CASRLAGSYEQYF
-	TRBV4-2	TRBD1	TRBJ2-6	TGTGCCAGCAGCTGGGGGTTTAAGACAGGGGCCGGGGCCAACGTCCTGACTTTC	CASSWGFKTGAGANVLTF
-	TRBV5-1	-	TRBJ1-1	TGCGCCAGCAGCTTGGGGAGGAGAATGGGGGCGAACACTGAAGCTTTCTTT	CASSLGRRMGANTEAFF
few	TRBV7-2	TRBD1	TRBJ1-4	TGTGCCAGCAGCTCCCTAGGGGGACAGGGCCGTTTTAATGAAAAACTGTTTTTT	CASSSLGGQGRFNEKLFF
-	TRBV9	-	TRBJ1-1	TGTGCCAGCTCCCTAGGCCCAAACCAAAAGACTGAAGCTTTCTTT	CASSLGPNQKTEAFF
few	TRBV2	-	TRBJ1-1	TGTGCCAGCAGTTACTCCGGGGAAGCTTTCTTT	CASSYSGEAFF
-	TRBV7-9	TRBD2	TRBJ2-7	TGTGCCAGCAGCTTAGCGGGGACTAGCCCCGAGCAGTACTTC	CASSLAGTSPEQYF
-	TRBV6-6	-	TRBJ1-2	TGTGCCACGAGGGAGGCTAACTATGGCTACACCTTC	CATREANYGYTF
-	TRBV6-6	-	TRBJ2-3	TGTGCCAGCAGTACAGGACTATCCCGGACAGATACGCAGTATTTT	CASSTGLSRTDTQYF
-	TRBV11-2	TRBD1	TRBJ1-2	TGTGCCAGCGGAGATTGGACAGGGGGCGTAGGGATGTATGGCTACACCTTC	CASGDWTGGVGMYGYTF
once	TRBV5-5	-	TRBJ1-1	TGTGCCAGCAGCTTCCTTCCGGGACAAATGAACACTGAAGCTTTCTTT	CASSFLPGQMNTEAFF
-	TRBV6-1	-	TRBJ2-1	TGTGCCAGCACAGGCATCCTGGCCTACAATGAGCAGTTCTTC	CASTGILAYNEQFF
-	TRBV7-9	-	TRBJ1-1	TGTGCCAGCAGCTTATCTACAGCCCTCACTGAAGCTTTCTTT	CASSLSTALTEAFF
-	TRBV10-3	TRBD2	TRBJ2-7	TGTGCCATCAGTGAGTCTCGGGGGGGGGATTACGAGCAGTACTTC	CAISESRGGDYEQYF
-	TRBV25-1	-	TRBJ2-5	TGTGCCAGTTCAGCGACGGAGACCCAGTACTTC	CASSATETQYF
few	TRBV30	-	TRBJ1-2	TGTGCCTGGAGTGCAAGCCAAAAATACTATGGCTACACCTTC	CAWSASQKYYGYTF
-	TRBV11-2	-	TRBJ2-1	TGTGCCAGCAGCTTCATCAGGGCAAGCAATGAGCAGTTCTTC	CASSFIRASNEQFF
-	TRBV10-2	TRBD1	TRBJ2-7	TGCGCCAGCAGCGTGACAGGGGACGAGCAGTACTTC	CASSVTGDEQYF
-	TRBV9	-	TRBJ2-7	TGTGCCAGCTCTCCAGGGAACCGAGCCTACGAGCAGTACTTC	CASSPGNRAYEQYF
once	TRBV10-1	TRBD2	TRBJ2-1	TGCGCCAGCAGTGCCGGGAGGAACTCCTACAATGAGCAGTTCTTC	CASSAGRNSYNEQFF
-	TRBV19	TRBD2	TRBJ2-7	TGTGCCAGTAGTAGAGAAGCGGGAGGCCCCTACGAGCAGTACTTC	CASSREAGGPYEQYF
-	TRBV28	-	TRBJ2-7	TGTGCCAGCAGTTCTTCCTACGAGCAGTACTTC	CASSSSYEQYF
-	TRBV28	TRBD1	TRBJ1-5	TGTGCCAGCGGAGGGGGCATTGGCAATCAGCCCCAGCATTTT	CASGGGIGNQPQHF
-	TRBV18	-	TRBJ2-5	TGTGCCAGCTCTACCGGGCCGGGAGGAGGGGGAGAGACCCAGTACTTC	CASSTGPGGGGETQYF
-	TRBV15	TRBD2	TRBJ2-3	TGTGCCACCAGCAGAGACTCGGGCGGGGGTTTGGCAGATACGCAGTATTTT	CATSRDSGGGLADTQYF
-	TRBV7-2	TRBD2	TRBJ2-1	TGTGCCAGCAGCTCACCTTTAGCGGGAGGCCGCAATGAGCAGTTCTTC	CASSSPLAGGRNEQFF
-	TRBV9	TRBD1	TRBJ2-7	TGTGCCAGCAGCGGGACAGGGATCTCCTACGAGCAGTACTTC	CASSGTGISYEQYF
-	TRBV7-8	-	TRBJ2-1	TGTGCCAGCAGCTTAGCCCTCCCGGGATCCCTGGATGAGCAGTTCTTC	CASSLALPGSLDEQFF
-	TRBV7-8	TRBD1	TRBJ2-1	TGTGCCAGCAGGGCGTCAGGGGGCTGGTACAATGAGCAGTTCTTC	CASRASGGWYNEQFF
-	TRBV7-2	TRBD1	TRBJ2-7	TGTGCCAGCAGCTTTGCGGCAGGGGGCTACGAGCAGTACTTC	CASSFAAGGYEQYF
-	TRBV6-5	TRBD1	TRBJ2-7	TGTGCCAGCACCTCAGACAGGGGCCCCTACGAGCAGTACTTC	CASTSDRGPYEQYF
-	TRBV5-5	-	TRBJ2-7	TGTGCCAGCAGCTGGTCGGCGCAACGGGACGAGCAGTACTTC	CASSWSAQRDEQYF
few	TRBV2	-	TRBJ1-1	TGTGCCAGCAGTGACCAGGGAGGTGGAGGAGCTTTCTTT	CASSDQGGGGAFF
-	TRBV6-5	TRBD2	TRBJ2-7	TGTGCCAGCAATGAAGCGGGAGCCTACGAGCAGTACTTC	CASNEAGAYEQYF
-	TRBV7-9	TRBD2	TRBJ2-3	TGTGCCACTCCCCGGCGGGAGACAGATACGCAGTATTTT	CATPRRETDTQYF
-	TRBV27	TRBD1	TRBJ1-5	TGTGCCAGCAGTCTGGACAGGGTCCGGCCCCAGCATTTT	CASSLDRVRPQHF
-	TRBV27	TRBD1	TRBJ2-2	TGTGCCAGCAGTTTTAGGGGTGGCAGGGGGCGCCGTACCGGGGAGCTGTTTTTT	CASSFRGGRGRRTGELFF
-	TRBV7-7	-	TRBJ2-5	TGTGCCAGCAGCCTTATGAACGGGGTATTAGGAGAGACCCAGTACTTC	CASSLMNGVLGETQYF
-	TRBV14	-	TRBJ1-6	TGTGCCAGCAGCCAAGTAGGACAACTCTCCTATAATTCACCCCTCCACTTT	CASSQVGQLSYNSPLHF